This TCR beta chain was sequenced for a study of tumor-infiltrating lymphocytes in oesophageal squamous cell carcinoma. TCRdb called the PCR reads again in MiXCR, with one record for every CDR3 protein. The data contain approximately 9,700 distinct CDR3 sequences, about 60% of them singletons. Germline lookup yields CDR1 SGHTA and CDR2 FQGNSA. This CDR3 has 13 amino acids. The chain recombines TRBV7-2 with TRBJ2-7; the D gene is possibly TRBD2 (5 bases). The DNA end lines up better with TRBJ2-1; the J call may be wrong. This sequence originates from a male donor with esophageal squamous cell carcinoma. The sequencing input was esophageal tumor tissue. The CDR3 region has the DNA TGTGCCAGCAGCTCCAAGGGCGGGCATGAGCAGTTCTTC. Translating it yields CASSSKGGHEQFF.